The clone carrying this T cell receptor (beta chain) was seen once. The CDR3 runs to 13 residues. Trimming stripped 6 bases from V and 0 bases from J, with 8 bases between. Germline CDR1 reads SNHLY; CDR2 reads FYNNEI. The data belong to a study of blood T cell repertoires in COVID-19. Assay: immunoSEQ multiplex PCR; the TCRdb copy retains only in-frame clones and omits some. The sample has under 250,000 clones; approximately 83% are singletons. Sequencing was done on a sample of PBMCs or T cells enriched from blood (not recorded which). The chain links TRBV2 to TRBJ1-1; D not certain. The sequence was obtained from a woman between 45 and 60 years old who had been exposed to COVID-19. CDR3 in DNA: TGTGCCAGCAGGGTTGGGCTGAACACTGAAGCTTTCTTT. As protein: CASRVGLNTEAFF.